This TCR beta chain appears in the sequencing data of a study of radiotherapy plus CTLA-4 blockade in lung cancer. Study-wide results and limits: Tumor-derived TCR clones expanded in blood after radiotherapy plus ipilimumab. Alongside interferon-beta, early blood T cell clone dynamics were reportedly the best predictor of response.

With 7 bases removed from V and 11 bases from J, the gap between germline ends came to 20 bases. The CDR3 contains 13 residues. Germline loops: CDR1 LNHDA, CDR2 SQIVND (reference sequence). The method was immunoSEQ multiplex PCR; TCRdb's version includes in-frame clones alone and lacks a portion of them. The sample yields 35,000 to 45,000 clones, 70% to 80% seen once. A word on this clone: Antigen: not known.

The receptor comes from a human donor with non-small cell lung cancer whose response to radiotherapy plus ipilimumab could not be evaluated. The chain recombines TRBV19 with TRBJ1-1, with D possibly TRBD1 on 5 matching bases. The starting material was peripheral blood, obtained from a patient treated with radiotherapy plus ipilimumab. CDR3 in amino acids: CASKFKGIADAFF. In DNA form, the CDR3 reads TGTGCCAGTAAGTTTAAGGGGATCGCAGACGCTTTCTTT.